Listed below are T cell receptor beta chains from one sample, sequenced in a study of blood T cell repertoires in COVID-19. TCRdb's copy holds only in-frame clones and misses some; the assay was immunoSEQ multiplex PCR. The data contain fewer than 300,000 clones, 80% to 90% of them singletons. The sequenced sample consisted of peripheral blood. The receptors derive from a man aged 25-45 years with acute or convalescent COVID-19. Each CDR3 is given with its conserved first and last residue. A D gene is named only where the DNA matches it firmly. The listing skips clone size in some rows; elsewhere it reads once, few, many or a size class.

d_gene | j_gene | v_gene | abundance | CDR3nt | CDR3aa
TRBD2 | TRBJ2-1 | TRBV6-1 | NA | TGTGCCAGCAGTGAAGCTCGGGGTAGCGGGATACGGTTCTTC | CASSEARGSGIRFF
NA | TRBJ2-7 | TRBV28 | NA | TGTGCCAGCAGTCCGGGACAATTTTTCCACGAGCAGTACTTC | CASSPGQFFHEQYF
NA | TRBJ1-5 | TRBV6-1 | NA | TGTGCCAGCAGTGACAGGGGTACAGCTCAGCCCCAGCATTTT | CASSDRGTAQPQHF
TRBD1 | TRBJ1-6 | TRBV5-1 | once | TGCGCCAGCAGCTTGGGGACAGGGAAAGAGAGTTCACCCCTCCACTTT | CASSLGTGKESSPLHF
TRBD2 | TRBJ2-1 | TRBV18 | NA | TGTGCCAGCTCACCATCTCTGACTAGCGGGAGTAATGAGCAGTTCTTC | CASSPSLTSGSNEQFF
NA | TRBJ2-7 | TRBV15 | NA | TGTGCCACCAGCAGAGAAGGCGGTTTCTACGAGCAGTACTTC | CATSREGGFYEQYF
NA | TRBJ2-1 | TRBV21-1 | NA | TGTGCCAGCAGCAAAGAGTCACGGTCCTCCTACAATGAGCAGTTCTTC | CASSKESRSSYNEQFF
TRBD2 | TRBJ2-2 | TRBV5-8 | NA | TGTGCCAGCTTTAGCGGGAGTTTGCCCGGGGAGCTGTTTTTT | CASFSGSLPGELFF
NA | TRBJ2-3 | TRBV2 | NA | TGTGCCAGCAGTGCTCTTAACATCGGGACACGCACAGATACGCAGTATTTT | CASSALNIGTRTDTQYF
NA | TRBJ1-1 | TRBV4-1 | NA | TGCGCCAGCAGCCAAGGGACAGCCTTGGTTTTCTTT | CASSQGTALVFF
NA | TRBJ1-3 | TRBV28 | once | TGTGCCAGTGTGAAAGCGGGGGAACTCGCTGGAAACACCATATATTTT | CASVKAGELAGNTIYF
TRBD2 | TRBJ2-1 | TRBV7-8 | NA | TGTGCCAGCAGCTCCCTTACTAGCGGGAGCTTTGGTGAGCAGTTCTTC | CASSSLTSGSFGEQFF
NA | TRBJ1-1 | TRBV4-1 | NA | TGCGCCAGCAGTGTTCGGGTAAACACTGAAGCTTTCTTT | CASSVRVNTEAFF
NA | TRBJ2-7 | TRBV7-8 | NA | TGTGCCAGCAGGCCATCGACAGGCGCCAACTCCTACGAGCAGTACTTC | CASRPSTGANSYEQYF
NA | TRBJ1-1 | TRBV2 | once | TGTGCCAGCAGTAAATGGGGACGGGAGGTGCACACTGAAGCTTTCTTT | CASSKWGREVHTEAFF
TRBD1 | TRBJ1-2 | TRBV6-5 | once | TGTGCCAGCAGTCGGGACAGGGGGTTCTATGGCTACACCTTC | CASSRDRGFYGYTF
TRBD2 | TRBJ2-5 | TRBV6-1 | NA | TGTGCCAGCAGTGGTCGACCGGGACGACTAGCGGGAGGGCCTAACGAGACCCAGTACTTC | CASSGRPGRLAGGPNETQYF
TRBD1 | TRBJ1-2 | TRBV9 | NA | TGTGCCAGCAGCGTAGAGGGGACAGTAGACTATGGCTACACCTTC | CASSVEGTVDYGYTF
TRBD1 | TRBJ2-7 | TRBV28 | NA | TGTGCCAGCACCAAGAATCGCCGGGACAGGGGGTTCTACGAGCAGTACTTC | CASTKNRRDRGFYEQYF
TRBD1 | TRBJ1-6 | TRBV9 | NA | TGTGCCAGCAACGCGGGACAGTTTAATTCACCCCTCCACTTT | CASNAGQFNSPLHF
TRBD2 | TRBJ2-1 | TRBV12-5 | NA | TGTGCTAGTGGCGGGAGGCAGGGCTACAATGAGCAGTTCTTC | CASGGRQGYNEQFF